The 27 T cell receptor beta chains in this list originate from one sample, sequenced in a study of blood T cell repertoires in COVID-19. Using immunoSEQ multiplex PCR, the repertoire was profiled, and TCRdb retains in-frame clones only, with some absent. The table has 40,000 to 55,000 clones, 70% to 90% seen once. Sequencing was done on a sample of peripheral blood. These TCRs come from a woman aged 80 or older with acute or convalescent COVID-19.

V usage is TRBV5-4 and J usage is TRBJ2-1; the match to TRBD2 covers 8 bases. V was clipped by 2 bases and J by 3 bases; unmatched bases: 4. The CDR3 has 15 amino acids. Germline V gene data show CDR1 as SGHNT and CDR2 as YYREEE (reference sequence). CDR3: CASSLGLAGYNEQFF. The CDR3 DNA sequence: TGTGCCAGCAGCTTAGGGCTAGCGGGCTACAATGAGCAGTTCTTC. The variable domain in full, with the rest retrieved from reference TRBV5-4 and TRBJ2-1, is ETGVTQSPTHLIKTRGQQVTLRCSSQSGHNTVSWYQQALGQGPQFIFQYYREEENGRGNFPPRFSGLQFPNYSSELNVNALELDDSALYLCASSLGLAGYNEQFFGPGTRLTVL.

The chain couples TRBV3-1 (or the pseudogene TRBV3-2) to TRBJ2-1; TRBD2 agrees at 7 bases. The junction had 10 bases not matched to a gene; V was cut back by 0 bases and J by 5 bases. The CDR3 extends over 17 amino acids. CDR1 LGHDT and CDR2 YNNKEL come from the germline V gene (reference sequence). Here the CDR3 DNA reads TGTGCCAGCAGCCAAGACCCGGCAACTAGCGCTAACAATGAGCAGTTCTTC. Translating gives CASSQDPATSANNEQFF.

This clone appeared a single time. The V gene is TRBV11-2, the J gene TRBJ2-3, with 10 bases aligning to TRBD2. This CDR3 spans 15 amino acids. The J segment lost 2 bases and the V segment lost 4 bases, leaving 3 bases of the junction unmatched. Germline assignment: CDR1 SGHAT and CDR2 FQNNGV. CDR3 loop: CASSYTSGTTDTQYF. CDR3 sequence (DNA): TGTGCCAGCAGCTATACTAGCGGGACCACAGATACGCAGTATTTT.

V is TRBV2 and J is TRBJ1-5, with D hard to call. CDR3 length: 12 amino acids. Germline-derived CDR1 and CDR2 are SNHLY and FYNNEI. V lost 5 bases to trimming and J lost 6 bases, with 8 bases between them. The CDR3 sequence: CASSSGSQPQHF. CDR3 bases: TGTGCCAGCAGTTCGGGGAGTCAGCCCCAGCATTTT.

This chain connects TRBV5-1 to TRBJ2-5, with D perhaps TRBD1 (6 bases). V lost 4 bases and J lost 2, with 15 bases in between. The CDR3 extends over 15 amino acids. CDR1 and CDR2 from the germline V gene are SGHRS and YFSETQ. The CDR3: CASSPQDSLQETQYF. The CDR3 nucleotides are TGCGCCAGCAGCCCCCAGGACAGTTTACAAGAGACCCAGTACTTC.

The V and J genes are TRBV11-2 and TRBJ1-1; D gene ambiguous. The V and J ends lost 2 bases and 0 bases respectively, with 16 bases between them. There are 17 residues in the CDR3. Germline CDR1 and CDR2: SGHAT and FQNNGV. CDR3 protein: CASSLTYYQLMNTEAFF. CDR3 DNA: TGTGCCAGCAGCTTAACCTACTACCAGCTCATGAACACTGAAGCTTTCTTT.

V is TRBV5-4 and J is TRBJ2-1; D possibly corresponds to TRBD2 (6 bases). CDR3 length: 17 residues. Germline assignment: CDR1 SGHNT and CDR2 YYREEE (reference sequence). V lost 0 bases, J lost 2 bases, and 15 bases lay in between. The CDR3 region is CASSLASQRVAYNEQFF. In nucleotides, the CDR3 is TGTGCCAGCAGCTTGGCAAGCCAGCGGGTGGCCTACAATGAGCAGTTCTTC.

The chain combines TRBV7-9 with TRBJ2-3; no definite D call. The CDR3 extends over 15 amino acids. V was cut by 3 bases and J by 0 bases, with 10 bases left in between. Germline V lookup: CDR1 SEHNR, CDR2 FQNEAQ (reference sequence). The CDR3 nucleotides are TGTGCCAGCAGCTTGAGTGGGCACAGCACAGATACGCAGTATTTT. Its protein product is CASSLSGHSTDTQYF.

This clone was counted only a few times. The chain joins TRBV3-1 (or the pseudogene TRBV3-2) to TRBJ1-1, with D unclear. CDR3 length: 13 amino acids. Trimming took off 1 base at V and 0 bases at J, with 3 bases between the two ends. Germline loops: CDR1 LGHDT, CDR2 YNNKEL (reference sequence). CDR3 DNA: TGTGCCAGCAGCCAAGCTATGAACACTGAAGCTTTCTTT. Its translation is CASSQAMNTEAFF.

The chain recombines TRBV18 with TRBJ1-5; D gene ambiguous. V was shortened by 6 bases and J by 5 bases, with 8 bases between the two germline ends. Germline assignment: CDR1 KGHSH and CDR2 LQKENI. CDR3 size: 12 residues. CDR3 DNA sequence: TGTGCCAGCTCCCTGCCAGATCAGCCCCAGCATTTT. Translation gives CASSLPDQPQHF.

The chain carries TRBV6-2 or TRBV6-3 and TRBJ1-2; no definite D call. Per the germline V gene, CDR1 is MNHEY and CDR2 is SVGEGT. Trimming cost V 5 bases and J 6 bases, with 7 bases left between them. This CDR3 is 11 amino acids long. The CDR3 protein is CASSGGNGYTF. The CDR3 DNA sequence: TGTGCCAGCAGTGGCGGGAATGGCTACACCTTC.

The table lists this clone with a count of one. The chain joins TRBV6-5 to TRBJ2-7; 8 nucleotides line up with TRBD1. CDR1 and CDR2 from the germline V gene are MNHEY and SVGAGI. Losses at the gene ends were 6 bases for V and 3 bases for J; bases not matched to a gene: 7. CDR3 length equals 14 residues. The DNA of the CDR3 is TGTGCCAGCAGCCTAGGGGACAGGATCTACGAGCAGTACTTC. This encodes CASSLGDRIYEQYF.

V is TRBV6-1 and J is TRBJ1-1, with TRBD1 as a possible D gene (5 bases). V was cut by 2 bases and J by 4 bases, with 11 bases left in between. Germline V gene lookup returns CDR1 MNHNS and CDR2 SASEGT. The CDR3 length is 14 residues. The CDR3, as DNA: TGTGCCAGCAGTGAACAGGGAAAGATCACTGAAGCTTTCTTT. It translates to CASSEQGKITEAFF.

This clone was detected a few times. CDR3 residues: CATSRDPYSNQPQHF. CDR3 in DNA: TGTGCCACCAGCAGAGACCCGTATAGCAATCAGCCCCAGCATTTT. The genes are TRBV15 and TRBJ1-5; D unresolved. The CDR3 spans 15 residues. V lost 0 bases to trimming and J lost 0 bases, with 6 bases between them. CDR1 is LNHNV and CDR2 is YYDKDF in the germline V gene (reference sequence).

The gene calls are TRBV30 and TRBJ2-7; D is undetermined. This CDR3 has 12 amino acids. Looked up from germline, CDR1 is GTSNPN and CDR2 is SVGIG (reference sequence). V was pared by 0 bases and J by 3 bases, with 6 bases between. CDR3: CAWSVNVYEQYF. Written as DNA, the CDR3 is TGTGCCTGGAGTGTCAATGTCTACGAGCAGTACTTC.

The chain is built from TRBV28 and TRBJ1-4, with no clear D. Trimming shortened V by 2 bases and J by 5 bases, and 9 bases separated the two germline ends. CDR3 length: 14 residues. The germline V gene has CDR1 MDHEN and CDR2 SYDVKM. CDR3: CASSLEGLNEKLFF. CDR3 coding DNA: TGTGCCAGCAGTTTAGAGGGATTGAATGAAAAACTGTTTTTT.

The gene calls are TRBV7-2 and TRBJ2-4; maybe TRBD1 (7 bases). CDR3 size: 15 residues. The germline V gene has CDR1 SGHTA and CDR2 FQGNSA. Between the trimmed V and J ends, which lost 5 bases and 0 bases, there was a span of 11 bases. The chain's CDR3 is CASSPGGLAKNIQYF. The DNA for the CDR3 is TGTGCCAGCAGCCCAGGGGGGTTAGCCAAAAACATTCAGTACTTC.

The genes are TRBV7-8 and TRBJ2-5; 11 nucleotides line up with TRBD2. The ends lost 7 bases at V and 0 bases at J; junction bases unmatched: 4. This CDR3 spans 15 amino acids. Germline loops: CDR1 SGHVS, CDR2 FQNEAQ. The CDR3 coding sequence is TGTGCCAGCAACCCGACTAGCGGGGACCAAGAGACCCAGTACTTC. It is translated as CASNPTSGDQETQYF.

The CDR3: CATSTGENTEAFF. CDR3 sequence (DNA): TGTGCCACCAGTACCGGGGAGAACACTGAAGCTTTCTTT. The genes are TRBV24-1 and TRBJ1-1; the D is unclear. Germline V gene data show CDR1 as KGHDR and CDR2 as SFDVKD. The CDR3 is made up of 13 amino acids. Deletions cut 6 bases from V and 1 base from J, with 8 bases between.

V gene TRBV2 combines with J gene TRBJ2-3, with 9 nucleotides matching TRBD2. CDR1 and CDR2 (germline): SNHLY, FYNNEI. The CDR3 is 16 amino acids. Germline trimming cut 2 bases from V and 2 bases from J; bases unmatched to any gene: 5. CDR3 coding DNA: TGTGCCAGCAGTGAACAGACTAGCGGCTTCACAGATACGCAGTATTTT. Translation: CASSEQTSGFTDTQYF.

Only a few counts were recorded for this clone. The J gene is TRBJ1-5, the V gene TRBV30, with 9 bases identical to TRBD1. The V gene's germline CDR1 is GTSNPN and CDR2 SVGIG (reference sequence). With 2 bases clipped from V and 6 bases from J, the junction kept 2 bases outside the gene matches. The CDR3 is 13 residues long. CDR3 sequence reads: CAWSTGGGQPQHF. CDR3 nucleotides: TGTGCCTGGAGTACAGGGGGCGGTCAGCCCCAGCATTTT.

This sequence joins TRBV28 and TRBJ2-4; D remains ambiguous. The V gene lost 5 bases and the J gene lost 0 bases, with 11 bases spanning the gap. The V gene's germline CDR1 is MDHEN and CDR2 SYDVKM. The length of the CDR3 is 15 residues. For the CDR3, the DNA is TGTGCCAGCAGTCCTCCGGGTGTAGCCAAAAACATTCAGTACTTC. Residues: CASSPPGVAKNIQYF. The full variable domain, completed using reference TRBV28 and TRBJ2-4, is DVKVTQSSRYLVKRTGEKVFLECVQDMDHENMFWYRQDPGLGLRLIYFSYDVKMKEKGDIPEGYSVSREKKERFSLILESASTNQTSMYLCASSPPGVAKNIQYFGAGTRLSVL.

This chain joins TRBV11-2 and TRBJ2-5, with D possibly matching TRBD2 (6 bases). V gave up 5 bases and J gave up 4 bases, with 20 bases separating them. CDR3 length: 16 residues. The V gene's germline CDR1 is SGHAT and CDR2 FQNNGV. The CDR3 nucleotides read TGTGCCAGCAGCCCATCATGGCCCGGGGGACGAGAGACCCAGTACTTC. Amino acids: CASSPSWPGGRETQYF. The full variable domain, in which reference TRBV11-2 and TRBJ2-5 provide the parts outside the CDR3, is EAGVAQSPRYKIIEKRQSVAFWCNPISGHATLYWYQQILGQGPKLLIQFQNNGVVDDSQLPKDRFSAERLKGVDSTLKIQPAKLEDSAVYLCASSPSWPGGRETQYFGPGTRLLVL.

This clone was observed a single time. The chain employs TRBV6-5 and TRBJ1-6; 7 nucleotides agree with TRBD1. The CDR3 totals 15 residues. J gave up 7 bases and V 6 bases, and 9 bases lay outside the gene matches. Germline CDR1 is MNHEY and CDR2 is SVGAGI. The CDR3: CASRPSGTANSPLHF. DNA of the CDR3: TGTGCCAGCAGGCCATCCGGGACAGCCAATTCACCCCTCCACTTT.

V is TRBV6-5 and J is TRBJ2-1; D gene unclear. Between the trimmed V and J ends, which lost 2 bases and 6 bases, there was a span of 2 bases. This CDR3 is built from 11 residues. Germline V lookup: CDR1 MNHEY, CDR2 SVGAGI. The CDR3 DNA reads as TGTGCCAGCAGTTACCTCAATGAGCAGTTCTTC. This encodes CASSYLNEQFF.

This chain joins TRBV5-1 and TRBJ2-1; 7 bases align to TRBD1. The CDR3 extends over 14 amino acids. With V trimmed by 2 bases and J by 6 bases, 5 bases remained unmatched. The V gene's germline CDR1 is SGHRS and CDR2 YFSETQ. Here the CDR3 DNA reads TGCGCCAGCAGCTTTTCGTACAGGGGCAATGAGCAGTTCTTC. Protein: CASSFSYRGNEQFF.

CDR3 nucleotides: TGCGCCAGCAGCTTGGGCCAAGCCCGAACCGGGGAGCTGTTTTTT. It yields the protein CASSLGQARTGELFF. The chain combines TRBV5-1 with TRBJ2-2; no clear D. V was pared by 0 bases and J by 5 bases, with 11 bases between. This CDR3 has 15 residues. The germline V gene has CDR1 SGHRS and CDR2 YFSETQ.